This T cell receptor (beta chain) stems from a study of shared clonotypes between healthy human individuals. V gave up 2 bases and J gave up 6 bases, with 16 bases separating them. The germline V gene encodes CDR1 KGHSH and CDR2 LQKENI. The CDR3 sequence is 15 residues long. TCRdb keeps only in-frame clones here, not all; method: immunoSEQ multiplex PCR. The sample lists roughly 1,100,000 clones; about 76% were seen once. V usage is TRBV18 and J usage is TRBJ1-1; possible D gene TRBD1, 5 bases. Sequencing input: memory CD4+ T cells sorted from blood. As to subset: CD45RA-negative fraction. The TCR was taken from a man younger than 35 in good health. CDR3 DNA: TGTGCCAGCTCACCATCCAGGGTCCTGGAGGCTGAAGCTTTCTTT. Encoded protein: CASSPSRVLEAEAFF.